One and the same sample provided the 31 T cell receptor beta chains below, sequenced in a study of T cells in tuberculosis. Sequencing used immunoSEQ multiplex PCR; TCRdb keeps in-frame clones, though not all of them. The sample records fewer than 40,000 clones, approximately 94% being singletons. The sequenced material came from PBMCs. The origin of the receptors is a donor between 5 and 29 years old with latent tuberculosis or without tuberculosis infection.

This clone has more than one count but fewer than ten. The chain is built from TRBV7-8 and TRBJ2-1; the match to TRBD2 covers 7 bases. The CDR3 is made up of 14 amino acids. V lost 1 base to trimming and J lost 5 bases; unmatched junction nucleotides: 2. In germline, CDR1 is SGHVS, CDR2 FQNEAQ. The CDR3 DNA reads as TGTGCCAGCAGCTTAGTCGGGAGGAACAATGAGCAGTTCTTC. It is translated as CASSLVGRNNEQFF. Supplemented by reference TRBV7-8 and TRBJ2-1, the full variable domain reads GAGVSQSPRYKVAKRGQDVALRCDPISGHVSLFWYQQALGQGPEFLTYFQNEAQLDKSGLPSDRFFAERPEGSVSTLKIQRTQQEDSAVYLCASSLVGRNNEQFFGPGTRLTVL.

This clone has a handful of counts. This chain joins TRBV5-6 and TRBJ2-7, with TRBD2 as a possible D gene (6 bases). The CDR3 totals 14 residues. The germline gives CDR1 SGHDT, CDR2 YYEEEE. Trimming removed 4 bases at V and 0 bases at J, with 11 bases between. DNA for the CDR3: TGTGCCAGCAGCGGACTATTTAACTCCTACGAGCAGTACTTC. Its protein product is CASSGLFNSYEQYF.

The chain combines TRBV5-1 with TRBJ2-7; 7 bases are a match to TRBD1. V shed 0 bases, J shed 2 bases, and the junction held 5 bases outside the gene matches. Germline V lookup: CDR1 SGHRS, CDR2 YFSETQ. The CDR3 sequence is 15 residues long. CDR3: CASSLGDRATYEQYF. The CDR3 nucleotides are TGCGCCAGCAGCTTGGGAGACAGGGCGACCTACGAGCAGTACTTC.

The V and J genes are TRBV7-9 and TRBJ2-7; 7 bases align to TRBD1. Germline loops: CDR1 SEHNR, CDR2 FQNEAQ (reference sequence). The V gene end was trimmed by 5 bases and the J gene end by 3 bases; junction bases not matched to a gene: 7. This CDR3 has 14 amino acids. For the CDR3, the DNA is TGTGCCAGCAGCCCGGGACAGCCGCGCTACGAGCAGTACTTC. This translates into CASSPGQPRYEQYF.

In DNA, the CDR3 is TGTGCCTGGAGCGAGCGAGTGACAGGTTACGGTGAAAAACTGTTTTTT. Translation gives CAWSERVTGYGEKLFF. The V and J genes are TRBV30 and TRBJ1-4; maybe TRBD1 (6 bases). Per the germline V gene, CDR1 is GTSNPN and CDR2 is SVGIG (reference sequence). V was clipped by 3 bases and J by 7 bases, with 21 bases between them. This CDR3 has 16 amino acids.

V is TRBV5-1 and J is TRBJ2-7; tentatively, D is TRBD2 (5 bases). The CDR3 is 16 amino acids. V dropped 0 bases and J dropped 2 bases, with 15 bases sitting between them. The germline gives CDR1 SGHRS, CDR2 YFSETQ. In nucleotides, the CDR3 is TGCGCCAGCAGCTTGGATCCGGGGATGATAACCTACGAGCAGTACTTC. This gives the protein CASSLDPGMITYEQYF.

Written as DNA, the CDR3 is TGTGCCAGCAGACGACAAATTAATCAGCCCCAGCATTTT. It yields the protein CASRRQINQPQHF. The J gene is TRBJ1-5, the V gene TRBV2, with unresolved D. Looked up from germline, CDR1 is SNHLY and CDR2 is FYNNEI. Trimming removed 6 bases at V and 4 bases at J, with 10 bases between. This CDR3 region has 13 residues. Complete variable domain (other parts from reference TRBV2 and TRBJ1-5): EPEVTQTPSHQVTQMGQEVILRCVPISNHLYFYWYRQILGQKVEFLVSFYNNEISEKSEIFDDQFSVERPDGSNFTLKIRSTKLEDSAMYFCASRRQINQPQHFGDGTRLSIL.

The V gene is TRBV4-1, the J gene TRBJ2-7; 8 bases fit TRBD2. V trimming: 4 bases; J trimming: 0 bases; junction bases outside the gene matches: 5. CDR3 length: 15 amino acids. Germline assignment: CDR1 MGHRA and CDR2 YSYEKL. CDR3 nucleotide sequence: TGCGCCAGCAGCCGCGGGACTAGTGACTCCTACGAGCAGTACTTC. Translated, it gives CASSRGTSDSYEQYF.

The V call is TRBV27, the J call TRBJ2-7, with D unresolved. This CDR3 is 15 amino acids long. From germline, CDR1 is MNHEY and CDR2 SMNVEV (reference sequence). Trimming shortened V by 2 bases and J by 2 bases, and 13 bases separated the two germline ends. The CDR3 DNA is TGTGCCAGCAGTTTAAGAGGTCACGGCCCCTACGAGCAGTACTTC. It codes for CASSLRGHGPYEQYF.

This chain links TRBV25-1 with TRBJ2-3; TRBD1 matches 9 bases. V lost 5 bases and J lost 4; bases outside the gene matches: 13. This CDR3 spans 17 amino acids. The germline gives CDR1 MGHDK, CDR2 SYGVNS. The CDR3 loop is CASSFTQGAVSSDTQYF. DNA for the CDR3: TGTGCCAGCAGTTTCACACAGGGGGCAGTTTCGTCAGATACGCAGTATTTT. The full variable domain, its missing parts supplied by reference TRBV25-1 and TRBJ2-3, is EADIYQTPRYLVIGTGKKITLECSQTMGHDKMYWYQQDPGMELHLIHYSYGVNSTEKGDLSSESTVSRIRTEHFPLTLESARPSHTSQYLCASSFTQGAVSSDTQYFGPGTRLTVL.

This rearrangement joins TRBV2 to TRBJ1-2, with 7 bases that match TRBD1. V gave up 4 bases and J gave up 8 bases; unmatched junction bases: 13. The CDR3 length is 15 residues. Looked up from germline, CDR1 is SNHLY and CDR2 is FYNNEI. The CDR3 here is CASSVQQGMIGGYTF. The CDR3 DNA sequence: TGTGCCAGCAGTGTACAACAGGGGATGATAGGGGGCTACACCTTC.

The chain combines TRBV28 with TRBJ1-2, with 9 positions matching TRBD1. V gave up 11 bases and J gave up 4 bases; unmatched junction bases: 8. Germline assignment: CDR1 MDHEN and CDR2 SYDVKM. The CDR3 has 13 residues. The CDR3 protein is CAGRDRASYGYTF. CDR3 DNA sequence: TGTGCCGGCCGGGACAGGGCGAGCTATGGCTACACCTTC.

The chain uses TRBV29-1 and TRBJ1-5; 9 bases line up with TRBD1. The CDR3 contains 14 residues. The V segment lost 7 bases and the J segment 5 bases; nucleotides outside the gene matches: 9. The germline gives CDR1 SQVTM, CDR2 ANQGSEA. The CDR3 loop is CSARVGQGDQPQHF. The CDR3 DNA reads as TGCAGCGCCCGAGTGGGACAGGGTGATCAGCCCCAGCATTTT.

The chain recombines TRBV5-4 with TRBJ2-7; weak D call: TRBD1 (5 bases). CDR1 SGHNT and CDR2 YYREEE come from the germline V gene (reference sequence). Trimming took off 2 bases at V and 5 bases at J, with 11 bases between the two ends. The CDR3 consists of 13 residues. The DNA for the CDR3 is TGTGCCAGCAGCTTTGGACAAGTCAACGAGCAGTACTTC. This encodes CASSFGQVNEQYF.

The CDR3 DNA is TGTGCCAGCAGTTCCACCAGGGTGATAACGGGAAACACCATATATTTT. It is translated as CASSSTRVITGNTIYF. The rearrangement joins TRBV28 to TRBJ1-3; D might be TRBD1 (5 bases). V dropped 4 bases and J dropped 4 bases, with 17 bases sitting between them. The CDR3 contains 16 residues. In germline, CDR1 is MDHEN, CDR2 SYDVKM.

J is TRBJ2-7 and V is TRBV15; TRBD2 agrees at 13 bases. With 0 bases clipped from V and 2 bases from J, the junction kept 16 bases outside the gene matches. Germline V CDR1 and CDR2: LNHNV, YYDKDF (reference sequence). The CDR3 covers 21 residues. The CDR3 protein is CATSRDMDPGLAGRFAYEQYF. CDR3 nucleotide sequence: TGTGCCACCAGCAGAGATATGGATCCGGGACTAGCGGGAAGGTTCGCCTACGAGCAGTACTTC.

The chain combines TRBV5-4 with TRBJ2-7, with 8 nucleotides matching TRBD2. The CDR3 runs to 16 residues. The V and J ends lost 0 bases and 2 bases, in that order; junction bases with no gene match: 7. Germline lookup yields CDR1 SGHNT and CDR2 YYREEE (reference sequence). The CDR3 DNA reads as TGTGCCAGCAGCTTGGACGGACTAGCAGAGACCTACGAGCAGTACTTC. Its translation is CASSLDGLAETYEQYF.

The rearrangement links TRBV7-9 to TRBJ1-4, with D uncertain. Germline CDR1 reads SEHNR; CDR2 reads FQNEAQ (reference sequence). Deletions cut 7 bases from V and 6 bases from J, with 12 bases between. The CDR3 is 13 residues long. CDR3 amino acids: CASTVRVDEKLFF. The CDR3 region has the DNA TGTGCCAGCACTGTACGGGTAGATGAAAAACTGTTTTTT.

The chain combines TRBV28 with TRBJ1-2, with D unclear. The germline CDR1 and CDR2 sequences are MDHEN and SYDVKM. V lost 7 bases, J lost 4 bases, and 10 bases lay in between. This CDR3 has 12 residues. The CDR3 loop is CASTDSIYGYTF. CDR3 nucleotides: TGTGCCAGCACGGACTCAATCTATGGCTACACCTTC.

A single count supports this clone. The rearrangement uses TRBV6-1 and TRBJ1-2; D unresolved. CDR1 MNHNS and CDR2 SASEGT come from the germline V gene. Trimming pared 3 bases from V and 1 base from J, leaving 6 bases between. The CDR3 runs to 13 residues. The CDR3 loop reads CASSEAFNYGYTF. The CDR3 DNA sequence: TGTGCCAGCAGTGAGGCCTTTAACTATGGCTACACCTTC.

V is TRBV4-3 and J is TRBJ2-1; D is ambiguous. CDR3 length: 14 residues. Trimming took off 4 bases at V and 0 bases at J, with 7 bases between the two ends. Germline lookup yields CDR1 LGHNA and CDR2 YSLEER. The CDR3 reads CASSPESSYNEQFF. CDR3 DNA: TGCGCCAGCAGCCCCGAGAGCTCCTACAATGAGCAGTTCTTC.

The CDR3 loop reads CASSATGTGGTGELFF. The CDR3 coding sequence is TGTGCCAGCTCAGCTACAGGGACGGGAGGAACCGGGGAGCTGTTTTTT. The chain uses TRBV18 and TRBJ2-2; a possible D gene is TRBD2 (7 bases). This CDR3 region has 16 residues. The V gene lost 5 bases and the J gene lost 5 bases, with 18 bases spanning the gap. Germline V lookup: CDR1 KGHSH, CDR2 LQKENI.

CDR3 sequence reads: CASSIQGSLKEKLFF. CDR3 nucleotide sequence: TGCGCCAGCAGCATCCAGGGTTCCCTGAAGGAAAAACTGTTTTTT. This chain uses TRBV4-1 with TRBJ1-4, with a tentative D call TRBD1 (5 bases). Germline lookup yields CDR1 MGHRA and CDR2 YSYEKL. The CDR3 totals 15 residues. The V end lost 5 bases, the J end lost 8 bases, and 18 bases lay between the germline ends.

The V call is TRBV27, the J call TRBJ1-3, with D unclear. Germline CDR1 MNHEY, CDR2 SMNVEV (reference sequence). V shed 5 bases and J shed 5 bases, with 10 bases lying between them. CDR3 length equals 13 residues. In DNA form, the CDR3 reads TGTGCCAGCAGTCCGGGATACCGAAACACCATATATTTT. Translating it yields CASSPGYRNTIYF.

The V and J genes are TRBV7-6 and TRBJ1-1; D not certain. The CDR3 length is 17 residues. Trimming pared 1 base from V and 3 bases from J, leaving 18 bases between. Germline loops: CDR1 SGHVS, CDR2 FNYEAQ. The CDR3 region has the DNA TGTGCCAGCAGCTTAGAGTCTGTCACCCCTACCTACACTGAAGCTTTCTTT. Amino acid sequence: CASSLESVTPTYTEAFF.

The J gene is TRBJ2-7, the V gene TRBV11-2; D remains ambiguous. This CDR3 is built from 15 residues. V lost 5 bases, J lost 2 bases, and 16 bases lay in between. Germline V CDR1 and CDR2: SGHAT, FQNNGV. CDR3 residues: CASSPSALFTYEQYF. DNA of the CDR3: TGTGCCAGCAGCCCGAGCGCCCTCTTTACCTACGAGCAGTACTTC. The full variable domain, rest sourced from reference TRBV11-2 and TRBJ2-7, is EAGVAQSPRYKIIEKRQSVAFWCNPISGHATLYWYQQILGQGPKLLIQFQNNGVVDDSQLPKDRFSAERLKGVDSTLKIQPAKLEDSAVYLCASSPSALFTYEQYFGPGTRLTVT.

CDR3 in amino acids: CASSSTGDYSSYNEQFF. CDR3 nucleotides: TGCGCCAGCAGTTCTACGGGGGACTACAGCTCCTACAATGAGCAGTTCTTC. The gene calls are TRBV4-1 and TRBJ2-1; 7 nucleotides agree with TRBD2. Looked up from germline, CDR1 is MGHRA and CDR2 is YSYEKL. J gave up 0 bases and V 6 bases, and 11 bases lay outside the gene matches. The CDR3 consists of 17 residues.

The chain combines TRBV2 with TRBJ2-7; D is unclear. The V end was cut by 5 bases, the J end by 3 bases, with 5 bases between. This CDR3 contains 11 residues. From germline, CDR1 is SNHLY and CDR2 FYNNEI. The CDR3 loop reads CASSSNYEQYF. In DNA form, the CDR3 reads TGTGCCAGCAGTTCCAACTACGAGCAGTACTTC.

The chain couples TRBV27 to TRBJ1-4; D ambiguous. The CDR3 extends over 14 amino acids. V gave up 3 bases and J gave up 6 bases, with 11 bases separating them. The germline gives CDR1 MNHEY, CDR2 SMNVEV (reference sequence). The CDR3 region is CASSLVRHDEKLFF. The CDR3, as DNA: TGTGCCAGCAGTTTGGTGCGGCACGATGAAAAACTGTTTTTT.

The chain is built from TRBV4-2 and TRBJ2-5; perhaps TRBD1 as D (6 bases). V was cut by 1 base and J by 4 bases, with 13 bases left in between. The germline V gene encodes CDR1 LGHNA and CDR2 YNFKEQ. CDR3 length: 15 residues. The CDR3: CASSQGHRVGETQYF. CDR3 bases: TGTGCCAGCAGCCAAGGTCACAGGGTTGGAGAGACCCAGTACTTC.

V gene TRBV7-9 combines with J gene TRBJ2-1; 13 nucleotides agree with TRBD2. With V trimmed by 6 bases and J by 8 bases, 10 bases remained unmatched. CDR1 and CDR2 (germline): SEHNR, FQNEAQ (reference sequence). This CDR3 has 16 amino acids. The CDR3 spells CASSSIGLAGDDEQFF. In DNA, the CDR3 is TGTGCCAGCAGTTCAATCGGACTAGCGGGAGACGATGAGCAGTTCTTC.